Listed here are 5 T cell receptor beta chains from one sample, sequenced in a study of CD8+CD57+ T cells in acquired aplastic anemia. It was genomic DNA that served as the template for profiling TCR beta VDJ and CDR3. TCRdb recomputed calls from the reads with MiXCR, one row per CDR3 protein. The sample yields hundreds of thousands of distinct CDR3 sequences, under 40% seen once. Patients chosen for sequencing had shown CD8+CD57+ cell expansion by flow cytometry. Sequencing was done on a sample of sorted CD4+, CD8+, or CD8+CD57+ T cells (not recorded which) from PBMCs. These receptors came from a human donor with aplastic anemia.

This chain connects TRBV4-2 to TRBJ2-1; 8 nucleotides align to TRBD2. The V and J ends lost 2 bases and 0 bases, in that order; junction bases with no gene match: 3. The CDR3 loop spans 16 amino acids. Germline V gene lookup returns CDR1 LGHNA and CDR2 YNFKEQ. The CDR3, as DNA: TGTGCCAGCAGCCAATTACTAGCGGACTCCTACAATGAGCAGTTCTTC. It specifies CASSQLLADSYNEQFF.

Comments on this clonotype: This may come from a read error, since a much larger clone is one base off. The genes are TRBV25-1 and TRBJ1-1; D is unresolved. The CDR3 runs 14 residues. In germline, CDR1 is MGHDK, CDR2 SYGVNS. V was clipped by 5 bases and J by 1 base, with 11 bases between them. CDR3 residues: CASSTFYRNTEAFF. CDR3 nucleotide sequence: TGTGCCAGCAGTACATTCTACAGGAACACTGAAGCTTTCTTT.

This clonotype was seen once. It may be a read error: a sequence one base away is much more abundant. The chain uses TRBV19 and TRBJ2-3; possibly TRBD2 for D (7 bases). Germline CDR1 is LNHDA and CDR2 is SQIVND (reference sequence). This CDR3 is built from 15 residues. The germline V and J ends were trimmed by 7 bases and 3 bases, with 17 bases remaining between them. In DNA form, the CDR3 reads TGTGCCAGTAACATACGGGGGGCGGGTACAGATACGCAGTATTTT. Its translation is CASNIRGAGTDTQYF.

The chain's CDR3 is CSASGQLEEQYF. The CDR3 DNA reads TGCAGTGCTAGCGGACAGCTGGAGGAGCAGTACTTC. The V and J genes are TRBV20-1 and TRBJ2-5; perhaps TRBD1 as D (6 bases). The CDR3 is 12 amino acids. V was trimmed by 3 bases and J by 11 bases, leaving 16 bases between them. The V gene's germline CDR1 is DFQATT and CDR2 SNEGSKA (reference sequence).

This clonotype has a handful of counts. The chain is built from TRBV11-1 and TRBJ1-3, with D hard to call. The CDR3 spans 14 residues. V lost 5 bases to trimming and J lost 0 bases, with 8 bases between them. In germline, CDR1 is SGHAT, CDR2 FQDESV (reference sequence). The CDR3 DNA sequence: TGTGCCAGCAGCACACGAACCTCTGGAAACACCATATATTTT. Its protein is CASSTRTSGNTIYF.